These 19 T cell receptor beta chains share one sample of origin, sequenced in a study of cytomegalovirus exposure and HLA in healthy donors. The PCR was carried out with 60 Vbeta primers and 13 Jbeta primers. Assay used: immunoSEQ multiplex PCR; TCRdb lists only in-frame clones, some missing. The repertoire holds roughly 250,000 clones, with about 66% as singletons. Sequenced material: PBMCs. These receptors all stem from a female donor in good health and CMV-seronegative.

V gene TRBV13 combines with J gene TRBJ2-2, with D perhaps matching TRBD2 (6 bases). The germline gives CDR1 PRHDT, CDR2 FYEKMQ (reference sequence). The CDR3 length is 15 residues. Trimming left V 4 bases short and J 0 bases short, with 9 bases between. Written as DNA, the CDR3 is TGTGCCAGCAGCTCCGGGAGTGCGAACACCGGGGAGCTGTTTTTT. Translating it yields CASSSGSANTGELFF.

The chain recombines TRBV5-1 with TRBJ2-4; 8 positions match TRBD2. Trimming cost V 2 bases and J 7 bases; bases outside gene matches: 2. Germline CDR1 and CDR2: SGHRS and YFSETQ. This CDR3 comprises 13 residues. CDR3 region: CASSLLADNIQYF. The CDR3 nucleotides read TGCGCCAGCAGCTTACTAGCGGATAACATTCAGTACTTC. Full variable domain (remainder filled in from reference TRBV5-1 and TRBJ2-4): KAGVTQTPRYLIKTRGQQVTLSCSPISGHRSVSWYQQTPGQGLQFLFEYFSETQRNKGNFPGRFSGRQFSNSRSEMNVSTLELGDSALYLCASSLLADNIQYFGAGTRLSVL.

In its sample, this clone was seen a few times. J is TRBJ2-2 and V is TRBV5-4; a weak D match, TRBD1 (5 bases). V lost 5 bases to trimming and J lost 0 bases, with 8 bases between them. The CDR3 totals 14 residues. CDR1 and CDR2 from the germline V gene are SGHNT and YYREEE (reference sequence). The CDR3 DNA sequence: TGTGCCAGCAGGGGGCAGACGAACACCGGGGAGCTGTTTTTT. Translating it yields CASRGQTNTGELFF. Complete variable domain (other parts from reference TRBV5-4 and TRBJ2-2): ETGVTQSPTHLIKTRGQQVTLRCSSQSGHNTVSWYQQALGQGPQFIFQYYREEENGRGNFPPRFSGLQFPNYSSELNVNALELDDSALYLCASRGQTNTGELFFGEGSRLTVL.

The chain is built from TRBV9 and TRBJ2-7, with D tentatively TRBD2 (6 bases). The CDR3 totals 13 residues. V was trimmed by 2 bases and J by 6 bases, leaving 12 bases between them. Per germline, CDR1 SGDLS and CDR2 YYNGEE. Here the CDR3 reads CASSVGGAGEQYF. DNA of the CDR3: TGTGCCAGCAGCGTGGGGGGAGCCGGCGAGCAGTACTTC.

The chain couples TRBV5-1 to TRBJ2-7; D is possibly TRBD2 (5 bases). V was shortened by 0 bases and J by 6 bases, with 16 bases between the two germline ends. The CDR3 contains 15 residues. Germline assignment: CDR1 SGHRS and CDR2 YFSETQ. CDR3 coding DNA: TGCGCCAGCAGCTTGGGGCTAGCCGGTTCTAGCGAGCAGTACTTC. Protein: CASSLGLAGSSEQYF.

The chain links TRBV18 to TRBJ1-1; D might be TRBD1 (6 bases). This CDR3 has 14 amino acids. V was pared by 4 bases and J by 4 bases, with 13 bases between. Germline CDR1 KGHSH, CDR2 LQKENI. The CDR3 here is CASSQGQGSTEAFF. The CDR3 nucleotides are TGTGCCAGCTCACAGGGGCAGGGGTCCACTGAAGCTTTCTTT.

The chain has TRBV7-2 and TRBJ2-1, with TRBD2 as a possible D gene (6 bases). Trimming stripped 5 bases from V and 1 base from J, with 24 bases between. The germline V gene has CDR1 SGHTA and CDR2 FQGNSA. The CDR3 spans 19 residues. CDR3 bases: TGTGCCAGCAGCCGAAACCCGGGTCCCCCTGGGGGGTCCTACAATGAGCAGTTCTTC. It codes for CASSRNPGPPGGSYNEQFF.

Of note for this clone: An end of the junction differs from the germline gene, which may be a read error. Other DNA sequences in this sample translate to the same CDR3. The genes are TRBV7-9 and TRBJ2-7; D is perhaps TRBD1 (5 bases). The CDR3 extends over 14 amino acids. CDR1 SEHNR and CDR2 FQNEAQ come from the germline V gene (reference sequence). CDR3 nucleotides: TGCGCCAGCAGCTTTTGGGGCTCCTACTACGAGCAGTACTTC. Translation gives CASSFWGSYYEQYF.

This clone was counted a few times. The rearrangement uses TRBV16 and TRBJ2-2, with a tentative D call TRBD1 (5 bases). Germline V lookup: CDR1 KGHSY, CDR2 FQNENV. This CDR3 is 14 amino acids long. V was clipped by 0 bases and J by 5 bases, with 7 bases between them. In DNA form, the CDR3 reads TGTGCCAGCAGCCAATCTGCAGGGACCGGGGAGCTGTTTTTT. It encodes CASSQSAGTGELFF.

This chain joins TRBV9 and TRBJ1-3, with D uncertain. CDR3 size: 16 residues. Trimming removed 0 bases at V and 0 bases at J, with 10 bases between. Germline CDR1 SGDLS, CDR2 YYNGEE. The CDR3 DNA sequence: TGTGCCAGCAGCGTAGGGGATGGGAGCTCTGGAAACACCATATATTTT. It yields the protein CASSVGDGSSGNTIYF.

The rearrangement uses TRBV4-1 and TRBJ2-7; tentatively, D is TRBD1 (5 bases). The germline V gene has CDR1 MGHRA and CDR2 YSYEKL. Trimming left V 0 bases short and J 0 bases short, with 15 bases between. The CDR3 runs to 17 residues. The CDR3 reads CASSQDPLRTSSYEQYF. The CDR3 DNA reads TGCGCCAGCAGCCAAGACCCCCTCCGGACATCCTCCTACGAGCAGTACTTC.

The V gene is TRBV19, the J gene TRBJ1-1; D is perhaps TRBD1 (6 bases). V shed 5 bases and J shed 2 bases, with 12 bases lying between them. The CDR3 length is 14 residues. Germline loops: CDR1 LNHDA, CDR2 SQIVND (reference sequence). The CDR3 DNA reads as TGTGCCAGTAGTCCGGACAGTTACAACACTGAAGCTTTCTTT. Protein product: CASSPDSYNTEAFF.

This rearrangement joins TRBV28 to TRBJ2-3; no firm D call. The CDR3 consists of 16 residues. Germline values: CDR1 MDHEN, CDR2 SYDVKM. V was shortened by 8 bases and J by 0 bases, with 18 bases between the two germline ends. The chain's CDR3 is CASLAASWYSTDTQYF. The CDR3 DNA follows: TGTGCCAGCCTGGCCGCATCATGGTATAGCACAGATACGCAGTATTTT. Complete variable domain (other parts from reference TRBV28 and TRBJ2-3): DVKVTQSSRYLVKRTGEKVFLECVQDMDHENMFWYRQDPGLGLRLIYFSYDVKMKEKGDIPEGYSVSREKKERFSLILESASTNQTSMYLCASLAASWYSTDTQYFGPGTRLTVL.

This rearrangement joins TRBV5-1 to TRBJ1-1; D is unresolved. V was pared by 4 bases and J by 1 base, with 8 bases between. CDR3 length equals 13 residues. Germline CDR1 reads SGHRS; CDR2 reads YFSETQ. CDR3 amino acids: CASSTPGNTEAFF. As DNA, the CDR3 is TGCGCCAGCAGCACGCCGGGGAACACTGAAGCTTTCTTT.

This clone was recorded once. The V gene is TRBV2, the J gene TRBJ2-3; no reliable D call. The CDR3 extends over 13 amino acids. V dropped 6 bases and J dropped 5 bases, with 12 bases sitting between them. Germline loops: CDR1 SNHLY, CDR2 FYNNEI. This CDR3 reads CASSSIPRDTQYF. Written as DNA, the CDR3 is TGTGCCAGCAGCTCCATACCGCGAGATACGCAGTATTTT.

This sequence joins TRBV5-1 and TRBJ1-3, with D possibly being TRBD1 (6 bases). The CDR3 totals 16 residues. Germline CDR1 is SGHRS and CDR2 is YFSETQ. Trimming took off 0 bases at V and 2 bases at J, with 12 bases between the two ends. The CDR3 here is CASSLEYRVPGNTIYF. CDR3 DNA: TGCGCCAGCAGCTTGGAATACAGGGTTCCTGGAAACACCATATATTTT. The whole variable domain, remainder taken from reference TRBV5-1 and TRBJ1-3, is KAGVTQTPRYLIKTRGQQVTLSCSPISGHRSVSWYQQTPGQGLQFLFEYFSETQRNKGNFPGRFSGRQFSNSRSEMNVSTLELGDSALYLCASSLEYRVPGNTIYFGEGSWLTVV.

V is TRBV6-1 and J is TRBJ1-4, with TRBD1 matching over 7 bases. The CDR3 has 13 residues. V was clipped by 1 base and J by 11 bases; unmatched bases: 4. The germline gives CDR1 MNHNS, CDR2 SASEGT. As DNA, the CDR3 is TGTGCCAGCAGTGAAGAGGTCAGGGGGAAACTGTTTTTT. This codes for CASSEEVRGKLFF.

The chain recombines TRBV30 with TRBJ2-7, with D hard to call. From germline, CDR1 is GTSNPN and CDR2 SVGIG (reference sequence). There are 12 residues in the CDR3. With 4 bases removed from V and 2 bases from J, the gap between germline ends came to 9 bases. CDR3 nucleotide sequence: TGTGCCTGGATCAACTCGCCCTACGAGCAGTACTTC. This codes for CAWINSPYEQYF.

The V gene is TRBV5-1, the J gene TRBJ1-1; 12 bases are shared with TRBD1. Unmatched junction bases numbered 2, after V lost 4 bases and J lost 1 base. Germline V gene data show CDR1 as SGHRS and CDR2 as YFSETQ. There are 15 residues in the CDR3. The CDR3 nucleotides are TGCGCCAGCAGCCGGGACAGGGGGCGGAACACTGAAGCTTTCTTT. It encodes CASSRDRGRNTEAFF. The full variable domain, with the rest looked up from reference TRBV5-1 and TRBJ1-1, is KAGVTQTPRYLIKTRGQQVTLSCSPISGHRSVSWYQQTPGQGLQFLFEYFSETQRNKGNFPGRFSGRQFSNSRSEMNVSTLELGDSALYLCASSRDRGRNTEAFFGQGTRLTVV.